There are many counts of the clone carrying this TCR beta chain. Its antigen is as yet unknown. This sample is drawn from a study of CD8+CD57+ T cells in acquired aplastic anemia. About the research overall: Sorted CD4+ and CD8+ cell DNA averaged 3.2 ug. The study obtained about 10.8 million reads on average for CD4+ cells from healthy donors. The study's findings and limits: A significant difference in CD8+ Simpson's diversity between patients and controls was not found. Patients and controls had in common approximately 30 CD8+ CDR3 sequences.

Investigators profiled TCR beta VDJ and CDR3 from genomic DNA template. TCRdb reprocessed the reads via MiXCR and lists one record per CDR3 protein. The sample lists approximately 170,000 distinct CDR3 sequences, about 53% occurring once. The germline V gene encodes CDR1 ENHRY and CDR2 SYGVKD. Trimming took 10 bases from V and 3 from J, leaving 19 bases between them. The length of the CDR3 is 15 residues. The genes are TRBV10-3 and TRBJ1-3, with D unclear. This TCR was recovered from a human donor in good health, serving as a control. The material sequenced was sorted CD4+, CD8+, or CD8+CD57+ T cells (not recorded which) from PBMCs. The CDR3 reads CATSGESRLGNTIYF. Written as DNA, the CDR3 is TGTGCCACCAGCGGGGAATCGCGACTTGGAAACACCATATATTTT.